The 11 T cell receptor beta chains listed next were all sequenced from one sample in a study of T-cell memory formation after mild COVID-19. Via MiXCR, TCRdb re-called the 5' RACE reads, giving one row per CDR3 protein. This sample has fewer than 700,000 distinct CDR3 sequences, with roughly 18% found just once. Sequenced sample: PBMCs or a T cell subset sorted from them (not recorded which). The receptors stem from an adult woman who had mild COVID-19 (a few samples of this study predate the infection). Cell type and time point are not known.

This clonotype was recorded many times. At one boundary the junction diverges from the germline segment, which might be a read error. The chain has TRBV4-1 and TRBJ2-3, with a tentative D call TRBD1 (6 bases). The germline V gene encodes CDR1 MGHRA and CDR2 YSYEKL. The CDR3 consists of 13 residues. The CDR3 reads CASSQGSTDTQYF. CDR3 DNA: TGTGCCAGCAGCCAGGGGAGCACAGATACGCAGTATTTT.

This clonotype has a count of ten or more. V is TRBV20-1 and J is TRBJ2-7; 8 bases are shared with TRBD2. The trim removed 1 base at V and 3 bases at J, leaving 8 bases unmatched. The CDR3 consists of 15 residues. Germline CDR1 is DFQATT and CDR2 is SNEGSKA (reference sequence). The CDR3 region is CSARGGTSGYYEQYF. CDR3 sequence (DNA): TGCAGTGCTAGAGGCGGAACTAGCGGATACTACGAGCAGTACTTC.

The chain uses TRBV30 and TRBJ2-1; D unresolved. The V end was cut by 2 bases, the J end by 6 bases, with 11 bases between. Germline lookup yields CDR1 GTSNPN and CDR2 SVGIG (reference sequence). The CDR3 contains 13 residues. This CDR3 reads CAWSLEPINEQFF. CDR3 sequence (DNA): TGTGCCTGGAGTTTGGAGCCTATCAATGAGCAGTTCTTC.

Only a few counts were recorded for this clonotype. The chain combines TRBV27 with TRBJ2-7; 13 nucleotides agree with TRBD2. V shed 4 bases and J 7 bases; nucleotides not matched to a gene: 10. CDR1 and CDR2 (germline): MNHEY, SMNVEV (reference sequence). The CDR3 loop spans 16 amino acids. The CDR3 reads CASSYRLAGGPEEQYF. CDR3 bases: TGTGCCAGCAGTTACCGACTAGCGGGGGGACCCGAGGAGCAGTACTTC.

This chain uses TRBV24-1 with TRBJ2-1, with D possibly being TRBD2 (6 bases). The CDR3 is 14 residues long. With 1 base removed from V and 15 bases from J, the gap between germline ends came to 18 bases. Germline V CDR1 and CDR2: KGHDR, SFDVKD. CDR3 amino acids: CATSDFQNGEGLFF. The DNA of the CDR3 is TGTGCCACCAGTGATTTTCAGAATGGAGAGGGACTGTTCTTC.

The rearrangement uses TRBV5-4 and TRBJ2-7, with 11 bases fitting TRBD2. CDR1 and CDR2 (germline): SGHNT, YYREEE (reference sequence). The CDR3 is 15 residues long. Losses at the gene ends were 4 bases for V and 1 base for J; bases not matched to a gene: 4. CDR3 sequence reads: CASSPSGGTSYEQYF. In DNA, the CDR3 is TGTGCCAGCAGCCCTAGCGGGGGGACTTCCTACGAGCAGTACTTC.

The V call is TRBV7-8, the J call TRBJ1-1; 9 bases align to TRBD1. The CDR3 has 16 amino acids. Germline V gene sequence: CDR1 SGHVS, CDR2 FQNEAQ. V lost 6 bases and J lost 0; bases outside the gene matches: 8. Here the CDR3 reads CASRATGGGLNTEAFF. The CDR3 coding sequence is TGTGCCAGCAGAGCTACAGGGGGCGGCTTGAACACTGAAGCTTTCTTT.

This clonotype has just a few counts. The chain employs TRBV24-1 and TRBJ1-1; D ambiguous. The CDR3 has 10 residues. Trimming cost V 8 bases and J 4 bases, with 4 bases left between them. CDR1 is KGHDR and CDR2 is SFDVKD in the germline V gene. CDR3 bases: TGTGCCACCAATGCCACTGAAGCTTTCTTT. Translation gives CATNATEAFF.

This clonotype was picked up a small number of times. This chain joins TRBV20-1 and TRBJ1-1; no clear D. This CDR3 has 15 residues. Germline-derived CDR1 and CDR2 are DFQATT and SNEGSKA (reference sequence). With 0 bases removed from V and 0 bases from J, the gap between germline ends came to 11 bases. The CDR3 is CSARDHRGMNTEAFF. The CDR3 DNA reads TGCAGTGCTAGAGATCATCGTGGGATGAACACTGAAGCTTTCTTT.

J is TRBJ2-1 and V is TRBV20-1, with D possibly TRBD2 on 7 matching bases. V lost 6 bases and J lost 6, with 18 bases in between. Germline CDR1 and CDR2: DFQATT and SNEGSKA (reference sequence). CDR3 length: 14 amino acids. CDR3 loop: CSANRGGRGNEQFF. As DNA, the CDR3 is TGCAGTGCCAACCGCGGGGGCCGGGGCAATGAGCAGTTCTTC.

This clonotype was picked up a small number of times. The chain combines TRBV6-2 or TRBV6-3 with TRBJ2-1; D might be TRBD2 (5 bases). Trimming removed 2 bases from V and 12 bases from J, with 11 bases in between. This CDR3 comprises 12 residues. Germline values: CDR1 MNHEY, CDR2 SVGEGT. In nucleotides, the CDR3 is TGTGCCAGCAGTTACCAAGGACTGGGGCAGTTCTTC. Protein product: CASSYQGLGQFF.